Listed below are T cell receptor beta chains from one sample, sequenced in a study of T cell repertoires in cytomegalovirus infection. TCRdb re-called the reads through MiXCR, storing one row per CDR3 protein. Among about 530,000 distinct CDR3 sequences listed, 26% were seen once. Material: PBMCs. The receptors shown here come from a human donor in good health (CMV status not recorded). Some clones in this sample may be carry-over from other donors' samples. Each CDR3 is given with its conserved first and last residue. D genes are given only for firm matches. Size tells how often a clone was seen (once, few, many) or the class of an expanded clone, and some rows leave it out.

d_gene,v_gene,abundance,j_gene,CDR3nt,CDR3aa
-,TRBV4-3,few,TRBJ1-1,TGCGCCAGCAGCCAAGAGAGGGGCGCGATCCCTGAAGCTTTCTTT,CASSQERGAIPEAFF
TRBD1,TRBV3-1,-,TRBJ1-2,TGTGCCAGCAGCCAAGACGGGACAGGGGGTAGAGGCTACACCTTC,CASSQDGTGGRGYTF
TRBD2,TRBV4-1,once,TRBJ2-7,TGCGCCAGCAGCCAAGAAGGACTAGCGGGAGCAAACTCCTACGAGCAGTACTTC,CASSQEGLAGANSYEQYF
TRBD1,TRBV7-2,many,TRBJ1-2,TGTGCCAGCAGCCCCTCGACAGGGCAATATGGCTACACCTTC,CASSPSTGQYGYTF
TRBD2,TRBV6-5,few,TRBJ2-3,TGTGCCAGCAGTTACTCGACTAGCGGGGCAGATACGCAGTATTTT,CASSYSTSGADTQYF
-,TRBV5-5,few,TRBJ1-5,TGTGCCAGCAGCTTGGCCGGTATCAATCAGCCCCAGCATTTT,CASSLAGINQPQHF
TRBD1,TRBV10-3,-,TRBJ2-7,TGTGCCATCACCCCGTCCGGGACAGGGGGCTACGAGCTGTACTTC,CAITPSGTGGYELYF
-,TRBV7-3,few,TRBJ2-1,TGTGCCAGCAGCTTAGACAACGACAATGAGCAGTTCTTC,CASSLDNDNEQFF
TRBD1,TRBV28,few,TRBJ2-3,TGTGCCAGCGGAGGGACAGGAGTAGCAGGAGATACGCAGTATTTT,CASGGTGVAGDTQYF
TRBD2,TRBV12-3/TRBV12-4,-,TRBJ2-5,TGTGCCAGCAGTTTAGTTCGGCTAGCGGGAGGAGAGACCCAGTACTTC,CASSLVRLAGGETQYF
-,TRBV7-2,many,TRBJ2-7,TGTGCCAGCAGCAAGGGAGGCCTCTCCTACGAGCAGTACTTC,CASSKGGLSYEQYF
-,TRBV7-3,few,TRBJ2-2,TGTGCCAGCAGCTTAATCAACACCGGGGAGCTGTTTTTT,CASSLINTGELFF
-,TRBV27,-,TRBJ1-4,TGTGCCAGCAGTTTACAGGAGAAGGGGGAAAAACTGTTTTTT,CASSLQEKGEKLFF
-,TRBV7-6,many,TRBJ2-1,TGTGCCAGCAGCTCGGAGTGGGGCTCCTACAATGAGCAGTTCTTC,CASSSEWGSYNEQFF